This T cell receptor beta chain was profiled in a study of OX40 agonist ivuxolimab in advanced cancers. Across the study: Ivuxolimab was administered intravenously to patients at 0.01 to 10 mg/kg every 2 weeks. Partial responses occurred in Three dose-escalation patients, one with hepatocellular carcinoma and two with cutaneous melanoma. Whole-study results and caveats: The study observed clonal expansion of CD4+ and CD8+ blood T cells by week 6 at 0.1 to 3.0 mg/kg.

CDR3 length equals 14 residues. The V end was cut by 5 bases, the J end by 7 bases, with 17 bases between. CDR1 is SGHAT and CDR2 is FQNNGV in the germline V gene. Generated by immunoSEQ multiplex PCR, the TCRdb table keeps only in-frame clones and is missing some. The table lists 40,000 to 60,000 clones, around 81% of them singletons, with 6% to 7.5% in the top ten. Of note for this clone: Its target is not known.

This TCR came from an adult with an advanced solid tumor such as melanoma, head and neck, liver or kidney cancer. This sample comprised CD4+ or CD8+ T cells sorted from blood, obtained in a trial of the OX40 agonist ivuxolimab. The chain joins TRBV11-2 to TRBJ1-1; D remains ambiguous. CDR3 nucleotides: TGTGCCAGCAGCCCTAGTGTGGGTCTACTTGAAGCTTTCTTT. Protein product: CASSPSVGLLEAFF.